These T cell receptor beta chains were read from a single sample in a study of OX40 agonist ivuxolimab in advanced cancers. Sequencing was performed with immunoSEQ multiplex PCR; in TCRdb, only in-frame clones are kept and a portion is missing. This sample has about 77,000 clones, with 90% to 95% found just once. This specimen consisted of CD4+ or CD8+ T cells sorted from blood, obtained in a trial of the OX40 agonist ivuxolimab. These receptors all come from an adult with an advanced solid tumor such as melanoma, head and neck, liver or kidney cancer. Both conserved end residues are part of each CDR3. D genes are given only for firm matches. Expanded clones get a size class; other rows say once, few or many, or leave the size out.

d_gene: TRBD2; abundance: -; j_gene: TRBJ2-3; v_gene: TRBV9; CDR3aa: CASSGGASGTYTDTQYF; CDR3nt: TGTGCCAGCAGCGGAGGGGCTAGCGGTACCTACACAGATACGCAGTATTTT
d_gene: -; abundance: -; j_gene: TRBJ1-2; v_gene: TRBV30; CDR3aa: CASRGRGYTF; CDR3nt: TGTGCCAGTCGGGGTAGGGGCTACACCTTC
d_gene: TRBD1; abundance: -; j_gene: TRBJ2-7; v_gene: TRBV18; CDR3aa: CASSPPRDRGRGEQYF; CDR3nt: TGTGCCAGCTCACCACCGAGAGACAGGGGACGGGGCGAGCAGTACTTC
d_gene: -; abundance: -; j_gene: TRBJ2-5; v_gene: TRBV2; CDR3aa: CASSEDGVGETQYF; CDR3nt: TGTGCCAGCAGTGAAGACGGGGTTGGGGAGACCCAGTACTTC
d_gene: -; abundance: -; j_gene: TRBJ1-5; v_gene: TRBV6-6; CDR3aa: CASSQRWNQPQHF; CDR3nt: TGTGCCAGCAGCCAACGGTGGAATCAGCCCCAGCATTTT
d_gene: -; abundance: -; j_gene: TRBJ1-2; v_gene: TRBV18; CDR3aa: CASSPRADYGYTF; CDR3nt: TGTGCCAGCTCACCCAGGGCTGACTATGGCTACACCTTC
d_gene: -; abundance: -; j_gene: TRBJ1-3; v_gene: TRBV11-1; CDR3aa: CASSSSWTGNTIYF; CDR3nt: TGTGCCAGCAGCTCATCATGGACGGGAAACACCATATATTTT
d_gene: -; abundance: -; j_gene: TRBJ2-1; v_gene: TRBV7-8; CDR3aa: CASSLFRDTNNEQFF; CDR3nt: TGTGCCAGCAGCTTATTCCGGGACACCAACAATGAGCAGTTCTTC
d_gene: -; abundance: -; j_gene: TRBJ1-5; v_gene: TRBV18; CDR3aa: CASSSQRGFQPQHF; CDR3nt: TGTGCCAGCTCATCTCAACGGGGTTTCCAGCCCCAGCATTTT
d_gene: -; abundance: -; j_gene: TRBJ2-6; v_gene: TRBV15; CDR3aa: CATSNWPSGGANVLTF; CDR3nt: TGTGCCACCAGCAATTGGCCGTCGGGAGGGGCCAACGTCCTGACTTTC
d_gene: -; abundance: few; j_gene: TRBJ1-1; v_gene: TRBV30; CDR3aa: CAWRGAGLNTEAFF; CDR3nt: TGTGCCTGGAGAGGGGCCGGGCTGAACACTGAAGCTTTCTTT
d_gene: -; abundance: -; j_gene: TRBJ1-1; v_gene: TRBV7-9; CDR3aa: CASSPGPGRTEAFF; CDR3nt: TGTGCCAGCAGCCCGGGACCGGGGCGGACTGAAGCTTTCTTT
d_gene: -; abundance: -; j_gene: TRBJ2-2; v_gene: TRBV19; CDR3aa: CASSIDGRRDTGELFF; CDR3nt: TGTGCCAGTAGTATAGACGGGCGAAGAGACACCGGGGAGCTGTTTTTT
d_gene: -; abundance: -; j_gene: TRBJ1-1; v_gene: TRBV11-2; CDR3aa: CASSPRRAGLNTEAFF; CDR3nt: TGTGCCAGCAGCCCCCGACGGGCGGGCCTGAACACTGAAGCTTTCTTT
d_gene: TRBD2; abundance: -; j_gene: TRBJ2-1; v_gene: TRBV15; CDR3aa: CATSSTTTSGFWREQFF; CDR3nt: TGTGCCACCAGCAGCACGACGACTAGCGGGTTTTGGAGGGAGCAGTTCTTC
d_gene: -; abundance: -; j_gene: TRBJ1-5; v_gene: TRBV4-1; CDR3aa: CASSQGGARSNQPQHF; CDR3nt: TGCGCCAGCAGCCAAGGAGGGGCCAGGTCGAATCAGCCCCAGCATTTT
d_gene: TRBD2; abundance: -; j_gene: TRBJ2-5; v_gene: TRBV5-1; CDR3aa: CASSLTAGRAGETQYF; CDR3nt: TGCGCCAGCAGCTTGACGGCCGGGAGGGCCGGAGAGACCCAGTACTTC
d_gene: -; abundance: -; j_gene: TRBJ1-2; v_gene: TRBV28; CDR3aa: CASSLTDSGYTF; CDR3nt: TGTGCCAGCAGTTTGACTGACAGTGGCTACACCTTC
d_gene: TRBD2; abundance: -; j_gene: TRBJ2-1; v_gene: TRBV7-2; CDR3aa: CASSRDGGREQFF; CDR3nt: TGTGCCAGCAGCAGAGATGGCGGGAGAGAGCAGTTCTTC
d_gene: -; abundance: few; j_gene: TRBJ1-2; v_gene: TRBV27; CDR3aa: CASSLMGLGNYGYTF; CDR3nt: TGTGCCAGCAGTTTAATGGGGCTGGGTAACTATGGCTACACCTTC
d_gene: -; abundance: -; j_gene: TRBJ2-1; v_gene: TRBV10-2; CDR3aa: CATRPVGEQFF; CDR3nt: TGCGCCACCCGACCGGTCGGTGAGCAGTTCTTC
d_gene: -; abundance: -; j_gene: TRBJ1-5; v_gene: TRBV2; CDR3aa: CASSDWLQPQHF; CDR3nt: TGTGCCAGCAGTGACTGGCTTCAGCCCCAGCATTTT
d_gene: -; abundance: -; j_gene: TRBJ2-5; v_gene: TRBV5-1; CDR3aa: CASRKGQGSPGTSRYQETQYF; CDR3nt: TGCGCCAGCAGAAAGGGACAGGGGAGTCCCGGGACTAGCAGGTACCAAGAGACCCAGTACTTC
d_gene: TRBD1; abundance: -; j_gene: TRBJ2-1; v_gene: TRBV27; CDR3aa: CASSLWWGQGGVKEQFF; CDR3nt: TGTGCCAGCAGTTTATGGTGGGGACAGGGAGGGGTCAAGGAGCAGTTCTTC
d_gene: -; abundance: -; j_gene: TRBJ2-1; v_gene: TRBV9; CDR3aa: CASSETIRGNEQFF; CDR3nt: TGTGCCAGCAGCGAGACTATAAGGGGTAATGAGCAGTTCTTC
d_gene: -; abundance: -; j_gene: TRBJ1-2; v_gene: TRBV7-9; CDR3aa: CASSPRQYGYTF; CDR3nt: TGTGCCAGCAGCCCCCGACAGTATGGCTACACCTTC
d_gene: -; abundance: -; j_gene: TRBJ2-2; v_gene: TRBV7-9; CDR3aa: CASSLQRGAGELFF; CDR3nt: TGTGCCAGCAGCTTGCAAAGAGGGGCCGGGGAGCTGTTTTTT
d_gene: -; abundance: -; j_gene: TRBJ2-7; v_gene: TRBV11-2; CDR3aa: CASSHLARGYEQYF; CDR3nt: TGTGCCAGCAGTCACCTAGCGAGAGGGTACGAGCAGTACTTC
d_gene: -; abundance: -; j_gene: TRBJ2-5; v_gene: TRBV7-2; CDR3aa: CASSFRWRAPRETQYF; CDR3nt: TGTGCCAGCAGCTTTAGATGGAGGGCACCACGGGAGACCCAGTACTTC
d_gene: TRBD1; abundance: -; j_gene: TRBJ2-3; v_gene: TRBV7-2; CDR3aa: CASSSQGASTDTQYF; CDR3nt: TGTGCCAGCAGCTCTCAGGGGGCTAGCACAGATACGCAGTATTTT
d_gene: -; abundance: -; j_gene: TRBJ2-5; v_gene: TRBV9; CDR3aa: CASSALNQGETQYF; CDR3nt: TGTGCCAGCAGCGCTCTCAACCAGGGGGAGACCCAGTACTTC
d_gene: TRBD1; abundance: -; j_gene: TRBJ1-1; v_gene: TRBV18; CDR3aa: CASSLQGARVGEAFF; CDR3nt: TGTGCCAGCTCACTACAGGGGGCGCGGGTTGGTGAAGCTTTCTTT
d_gene: TRBD1; abundance: -; j_gene: TRBJ2-7; v_gene: TRBV6-6; CDR3aa: CASSYSTGAEYEQYF; CDR3nt: TGTGCCAGCAGTTACTCGACAGGGGCGGAGTACGAGCAGTACTTC
d_gene: TRBD2; abundance: -; j_gene: TRBJ2-2; v_gene: TRBV28; CDR3aa: CASSQRETPNTGELFF; CDR3nt: TGTGCCAGCAGTCAGCGGGAGACTCCGAACACCGGGGAGCTGTTTTTT
d_gene: TRBD2; abundance: -; j_gene: TRBJ2-1; v_gene: TRBV30; CDR3aa: CAWSPTSGREFF; CDR3nt: TGTGCCTGGAGTCCAACTAGCGGGAGAGAGTTCTTC
d_gene: -; abundance: -; j_gene: TRBJ1-5; v_gene: TRBV11-3; CDR3aa: CASTPQGSPSNQPQHF; CDR3nt: TGTGCCAGCACCCCGCAGGGGTCTCCTAGCAATCAGCCCCAGCATTTT
d_gene: -; abundance: -; j_gene: TRBJ1-5; v_gene: TRBV28; CDR3aa: CASSLMGIQPQHF; CDR3nt: TGTGCCAGCAGTTTAATGGGAATTCAGCCCCAGCATTTT
d_gene: -; abundance: -; j_gene: TRBJ2-7; v_gene: TRBV5-4; CDR3aa: CASSSGTGLGYEQYF; CDR3nt: TGTGCCAGCAGCTCCGGAACAGGGCTGGGCTACGAGCAGTACTTC
d_gene: -; abundance: -; j_gene: TRBJ2-7; v_gene: TRBV4-1; CDR3aa: CASSHIDRSSYEQYF; CDR3nt: TGCGCCAGCAGCCATATAGACAGGAGCTCCTACGAGCAGTACTTC
d_gene: TRBD2; abundance: -; j_gene: TRBJ2-3; v_gene: TRBV10-2; CDR3aa: CASRPGLALLDTQYF; CDR3nt: TGCGCCAGCAGACCGGGACTAGCGTTGTTAGATACGCAGTATTTT
d_gene: -; abundance: -; j_gene: TRBJ2-2; v_gene: TRBV6-1; CDR3aa: CASRATQRESGELFF; CDR3nt: TGTGCCAGCAGAGCCACGCAAAGGGAATCCGGGGAGCTGTTTTTT
d_gene: TRBD2; abundance: -; j_gene: TRBJ2-2; v_gene: TRBV9; CDR3aa: CASSVAGGGNTGELFF; CDR3nt: TGTGCCAGCAGCGTAGCGGGAGGGGGGAACACCGGGGAGCTGTTTTTT
d_gene: TRBD1; abundance: -; j_gene: TRBJ1-2; v_gene: TRBV6-5; CDR3aa: CASRGTGSGYTF; CDR3nt: TGTGCCAGCAGGGGGACAGGGAGCGGCTACACCTTC
d_gene: -; abundance: -; j_gene: TRBJ2-7; v_gene: TRBV21-1; CDR3aa: CASSKGGGTEDPYEQYF; CDR3nt: TGTGCCAGCAGCAAAGGGGGTGGGACAGAAGACCCCTACGAGCAGTACTTC
d_gene: TRBD2; abundance: -; j_gene: TRBJ2-3; v_gene: TRBV2; CDR3aa: CASILDRLAGGNTQYF; CDR3nt: TGTGCCAGCATCCTAGATCGACTAGCGGGAGGGAATACGCAGTATTTT
d_gene: TRBD2; abundance: -; j_gene: TRBJ2-1; v_gene: TRBV11-2; CDR3aa: CASSSRLRTSGGPNEQFF; CDR3nt: TGTGCCAGCAGCTCCCGGCTACGGACTAGCGGGGGGCCCAATGAGCAGTTCTTC
d_gene: -; abundance: -; j_gene: TRBJ2-2; v_gene: TRBV4-2; CDR3aa: CASSRASRENTGELFF; CDR3nt: TGTGCCAGCAGCCGAGCTAGCCGGGAGAACACCGGGGAGCTGTTTTTT
d_gene: TRBD2; abundance: -; j_gene: TRBJ2-1; v_gene: TRBV7-9; CDR3aa: CASSPAGGPYNEQFF; CDR3nt: TGTGCCAGCAGCCCAGCGGGAGGACCATACAATGAGCAGTTCTTC
d_gene: TRBD1; abundance: -; j_gene: TRBJ2-2; v_gene: TRBV6-5; CDR3aa: CASNPGTGVTGELFF; CDR3nt: TGTGCCAGCAATCCCGGGACAGGGGTCACCGGGGAGCTGTTTTTT
d_gene: -; abundance: -; j_gene: TRBJ2-3; v_gene: TRBV7-3; CDR3aa: CASSFRGTGFTDTQYF; CDR3nt: TGTGCCAGCAGCTTCCGCGGGACGGGATTCACAGATACGCAGTATTTT
d_gene: -; abundance: -; j_gene: TRBJ2-1; v_gene: TRBV11-2; CDR3aa: CASGVKYNEQFF; CDR3nt: TGTGCCAGCGGGGTGAAATACAATGAGCAGTTCTTC
d_gene: -; abundance: -; j_gene: TRBJ1-5; v_gene: TRBV28; CDR3aa: CASRLYSNQPQHF; CDR3nt: TGTGCCAGCAGACTATATAGCAATCAGCCCCAGCATTTT
d_gene: TRBD1; abundance: -; j_gene: TRBJ2-1; v_gene: TRBV7-3; CDR3aa: CASSLTRGPINEQFF; CDR3nt: TGTGCCAGCAGCTTAACAAGGGGGCCTATCAATGAGCAGTTCTTC
d_gene: TRBD2; abundance: -; j_gene: TRBJ2-1; v_gene: TRBV5-1; CDR3aa: CASSHLAGTYNEQFF; CDR3nt: TGCGCCAGCAGCCACCTAGCGGGGACCTACAATGAGCAGTTCTTC